Following are 19 T cell receptor beta chains from one sample sequenced in a study of blood T cells in healthy people across ages. Then a second PCR, running roughly 7 to 12 cycles, was carried out with a sample-barcoded 5' primer and a J-beta primer mix. TCRdb reprocessed the 5' RACE reads with MiXCR, giving one entry per CDR3 protein. The data contain about 680,000 distinct CDR3 sequences, 49% of them singletons. Sequencing was done on a sample of blood. Source of these receptors: a woman aged 55-75 years in good health.

The chain links TRBV29-1 to TRBJ2-3; D not certain. This CDR3 is built from 14 residues. The V gene lost 8 bases and the J gene lost 0 bases, with 15 bases spanning the gap. Looked up from germline, CDR1 is SQVTM and CDR2 is ANQGSEA. CDR3 residues: CSTSLTTSTDTQYF. CDR3 bases: TGCAGCACCTCTTTGACGACTAGCACAGATACGCAGTATTTT.

In this sample, this clonotype turned up a few times. With a much larger clone just one base away, this may be a read error. The rearrangement uses TRBV7-9 and TRBJ2-3; D not certain. Germline assignment: CDR1 SEHNR and CDR2 FQNEAQ (reference sequence). CDR3 size: 14 residues. V lost 5 bases and J 0 bases, leaving 9 bases between the germline ends. The CDR3 nucleotides read TGTGCCAGCAGCGCGTCTGCTAGCACAGATACGCAGTATTTT. It codes for CASSASASTDTQYF.

The J gene is TRBJ1-2, the V gene TRBV11-2; D remains unclear. The V gene's germline CDR1 is SGHAT and CDR2 FQNNGV. Trimming stripped 0 bases from V and 9 bases from J, with 11 bases between. There are 13 residues in the CDR3. CDR3 residues: CASSLDRVESYTF. CDR3 sequence (DNA): TGTGCCAGCAGCTTAGATCGGGTAGAAAGCTACACCTTC.

The table lists this clonotype with a few counts. The CDR3 coding sequence is TGTGCCAGCTCCCGAGCGGGAATGTACGAGCAGTACTTC. Translation: CASSRAGMYEQYF. The rearrangement links TRBV6-1 to TRBJ2-4; 7 nucleotides line up with TRBD2. The closer fit of TRBJ2-7 to the DNA end suggests the J call may be wrong. The CDR3 is 13 residues long. Germline lookup yields CDR1 MNHNS and CDR2 SASEGT.

Only a few counts were recorded for this clonotype. The chain combines TRBV7-2 with TRBJ2-7; the D is unclear. Germline V gives CDR1 SGHTA, CDR2 FQGNSA. V was pared by 2 bases and J by 0 bases, with 11 bases between. This CDR3 spans 15 amino acids. The CDR3 nucleotides are TGTGCCAGCAGCTTATTGCGGACGGACTCCTACGAGCAGTACTTC. This gives the protein CASSLLRTDSYEQYF. Together with reference TRBV7-2 and TRBJ2-7, the CDR3 gives the full variable domain: GAGVSQSPSNKVTEKGKDVELRCDPISGHTALYWYRQSLGQGLEFLIYFQGNSAPDKSGLPSDRFSAERTGGSVSTLTIQRTQQEDSAVYLCASSLLRTDSYEQYFGPGTRLTVT.

This clonotype showed up just a few times. The V call is TRBV5-1, the J call TRBJ2-7; 9 nucleotides agree with TRBD2. The J segment lost 5 bases and the V segment lost 1 base, leaving 19 bases of the junction unmatched. The CDR3 totals 19 residues. Germline V gene lookup returns CDR1 SGHRS and CDR2 YFSETQ. The CDR3 is CASSLFPVVGSGSSDEQYF. The CDR3 DNA is TGCGCCAGCAGCTTGTTTCCCGTGGTAGGTAGCGGGAGTTCGGACGAGCAGTACTTC.

Written as DNA, the CDR3 is TGTGCCAGCAGCTTGATGGCCGCCGGGACAGGGAAGATTCAGTACTTC. Its protein product is CASSLMAAGTGKIQYF. V is TRBV5-5 and J is TRBJ2-5; 9 bases align to TRBD1. V trimming: 1 base; J trimming: 11 bases; junction bases outside the gene matches: 15. Germline CDR1 reads SGHKS; CDR2 reads YYEKEE (reference sequence). The CDR3 totals 16 residues.

V gene TRBV7-2 combines with J gene TRBJ2-5, with 8 bases identical to TRBD1. Unmatched junction bases numbered 6, after V lost 5 bases and J lost 4 bases. Per germline, CDR1 SGHTA and CDR2 FQGNSA. The CDR3 totals 14 residues. CDR3 region: CASSPRTGRETQYF. The CDR3 coding sequence is TGTGCCAGCAGCCCCCGGACAGGGAGAGAGACCCAGTACTTC.

Here the CDR3 reads CASSYPERGDVEQYF. The CDR3 nucleotides are TGTGCCAGCAGTTACCCCGAAAGGGGAGATGTCGAGCAGTACTTC. The genes are TRBV6-6 and TRBJ2-5; either TRBD1 or TRBD2 may fit D (5 bases each). The DNA end favors TRBJ2-7, so the J call may be wrong. This CDR3 is 15 amino acids long. CDR1 and CDR2 (germline): MNHNY, SVGAGI (reference sequence).

The J gene is TRBJ1-1, the V gene TRBV28, with D hard to call. Germline V lookup: CDR1 MDHEN, CDR2 SYDVKM. Trimming shortened V by 4 bases and J by 8 bases, and 11 bases separated the two germline ends. CDR3 length: 12 residues. The CDR3 DNA sequence: TGTGCCAGCAGTTCAGTTCGGCGGGAAGCTTTCTTT. Translation: CASSSVRREAFF.

This clonotype came up once. The J gene is TRBJ1-1, the V gene TRBV20-1, with unresolved D. Trimming removed 2 bases from V and 0 bases from J, with 7 bases in between. The CDR3 sequence is 13 residues long. CDR1 and CDR2 from the germline V gene are DFQATT and SNEGSKA (reference sequence). CDR3 in DNA: TGCAGTGCTAGACGCGCTTTGAACACTGAAGCTTTCTTT. Its translation: CSARRALNTEAFF.

The chain links TRBV29-1 to TRBJ2-5, with D perhaps matching TRBD2 (5 bases). This CDR3 region has 11 residues. Germline V lookup: CDR1 SQVTM, CDR2 ANQGSEA. V dropped 3 bases and J dropped 11 bases, with 13 bases sitting between them. The CDR3 region is CSVDEGWEQYF. The DNA for the CDR3 is TGCAGCGTTGACGAGGGTTGGGAGCAGTACTTC.

This sequence joins TRBV20-1 and TRBJ1-1; 10 bases match TRBD1. This CDR3 spans 14 amino acids. J lost 2 bases, V lost 2 bases, and 2 bases had no gene match. CDR1 and CDR2 from the germline V gene are DFQATT and SNEGSKA (reference sequence). CDR3 sequence reads: CSARSTGGNTEAFF. The CDR3 DNA is TGCAGTGCTAGATCGACAGGGGGCAACACTGAAGCTTTCTTT.

The chain has TRBV5-1 and TRBJ2-1; TRBD1 matches 9 bases. The V gene's germline CDR1 is SGHRS and CDR2 YFSETQ. V shed 2 bases and J 3 bases; nucleotides not matched to a gene: 6. There are 16 residues in the CDR3. CDR3 nucleotide sequence: TGCGCCAGCAGCTTTCGTACAGGGGGCCTCTACAATGAGCAGTTCTTC. Its protein is CASSFRTGGLYNEQFF.

A word on this clonotype: A much larger clone sits a single nucleotide away, making a read error possible. This CDR3 reads CGAGQSFNYGYTF. In DNA, the CDR3 is TGCGGTGCGGGACAAAGTTTTAACTATGGCTACACCTTC. The chain joins TRBV20-1 to TRBJ1-2; D possibly corresponds to TRBD1 (6 bases). CDR3 length: 13 residues. Germline CDR1 is DFQATT and CDR2 is SNEGSKA (reference sequence).

V is TRBV7-2 and J is TRBJ2-3; 11 bases are a match to TRBD2. The germline gives CDR1 SGHTA, CDR2 FQGNSA. V gave up 6 bases and J gave up 2 bases; unmatched junction bases: 7. This CDR3 has 16 amino acids. CDR3 loop: CASRPPGLADTDTQYF. CDR3 bases: TGTGCCAGCAGGCCTCCGGGACTAGCGGACACAGATACGCAGTATTTT. The complete variable domain, with remaining parts taken from reference TRBV7-2 and TRBJ2-3, reads GAGVSQSPSNKVTEKGKDVELRCDPISGHTALYWYRQSLGQGLEFLIYFQGNSAPDKSGLPSDRFSAERTGGSVSTLTIQRTQQEDSAVYLCASRPPGLADTDTQYFGPGTRLTVL.

This clonotype came up once. This chain links TRBV19 with TRBJ2-7, with D unresolved. The J call may be in error: the DNA end matches TRBJ2-4 better. CDR1 is LNHDA, CDR2 SQIVND, per germline (reference sequence). The CDR3 runs 12 residues. Written as DNA, the CDR3 is TGTGCCAGTAGTATCCGTGCTGGCATTCAGTACTTC. This translates into CASSIRAGIQYF.

This sequence joins TRBV14 and TRBJ2-5; TRBD2 agrees at 13 bases. The better agreement between TRBJ2-7 and the DNA end casts doubt on the J call. CDR1 is SGHDN, CDR2 FVKESK, per germline. There are 16 residues in the CDR3. The CDR3 protein is CASSQGLAGSGYEQYF. In nucleotides, the CDR3 is TGTGCCAGCAGCCAGGGACTAGCGGGATCAGGTTACGAGCAGTACTTC.

J is TRBJ2-1 and V is TRBV20-1; D perhaps matches TRBD2 (5 bases). From germline, CDR1 is DFQATT and CDR2 SNEGSKA (reference sequence). The length of the CDR3 is 15 residues. Trimming removed 2 bases from V and 2 bases from J, with 13 bases in between. In DNA, the CDR3 is TGCAGTGCTAGAAGGTTCAGCGGAGCCTACAATGAGCAGTTCTTC. This encodes CSARRFSGAYNEQFF.